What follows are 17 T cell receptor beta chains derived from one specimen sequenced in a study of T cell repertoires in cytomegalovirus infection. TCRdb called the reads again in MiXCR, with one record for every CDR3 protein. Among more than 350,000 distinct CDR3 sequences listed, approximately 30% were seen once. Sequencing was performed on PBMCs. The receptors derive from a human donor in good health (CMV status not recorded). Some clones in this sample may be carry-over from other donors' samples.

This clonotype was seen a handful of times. The chain's CDR3 is CASSTLRQGGDEQYF. The DNA of the CDR3 is TGTGCCAGTAGTACCCTCCGACAGGGAGGCGACGAGCAGTACTTC. The rearrangement uses TRBV19 and TRBJ2-7, with TRBD1 as a possible D gene (7 bases). With 4 bases removed from V and 5 bases from J, the gap between germline ends came to 18 bases. Per the germline V gene, CDR1 is LNHDA and CDR2 is SQIVND (reference sequence). This CDR3 spans 15 amino acids.

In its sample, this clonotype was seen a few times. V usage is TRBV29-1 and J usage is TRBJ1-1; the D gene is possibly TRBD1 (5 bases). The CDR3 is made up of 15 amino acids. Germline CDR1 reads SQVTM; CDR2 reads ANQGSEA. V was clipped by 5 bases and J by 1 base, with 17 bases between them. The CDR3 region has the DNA TGCAGCGTTTCGAAAGCAGGGACTCCGAACACTGAAGCTTTCTTT. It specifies CSVSKAGTPNTEAFF.

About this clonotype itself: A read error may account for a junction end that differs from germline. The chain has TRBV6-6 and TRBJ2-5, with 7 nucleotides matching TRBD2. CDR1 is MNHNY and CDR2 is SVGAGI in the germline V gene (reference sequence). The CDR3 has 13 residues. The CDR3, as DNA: TGTGCCAGCAGTTTTCTAGCGGTAGAGACCCATTACTTC. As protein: CASSFLAVETHYF.

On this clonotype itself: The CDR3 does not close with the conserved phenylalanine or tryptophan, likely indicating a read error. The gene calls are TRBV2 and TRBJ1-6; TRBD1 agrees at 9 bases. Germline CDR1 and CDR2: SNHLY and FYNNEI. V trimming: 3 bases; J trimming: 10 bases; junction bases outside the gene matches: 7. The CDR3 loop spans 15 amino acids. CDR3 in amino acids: CASSEGTGLVSPLHC. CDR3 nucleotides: TGTGCCAGCAGTGAGGGGACAGGGCTTGTCTCACCCCTCCACTGT.

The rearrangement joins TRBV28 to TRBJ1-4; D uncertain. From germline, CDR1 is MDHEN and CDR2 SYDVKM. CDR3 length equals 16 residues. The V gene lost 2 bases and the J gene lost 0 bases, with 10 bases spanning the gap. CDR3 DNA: TGTGCCAGCAGTTTAAGCGTCACAGCAACTAATGAAAAACTGTTTTTT. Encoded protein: CASSLSVTATNEKLFF.

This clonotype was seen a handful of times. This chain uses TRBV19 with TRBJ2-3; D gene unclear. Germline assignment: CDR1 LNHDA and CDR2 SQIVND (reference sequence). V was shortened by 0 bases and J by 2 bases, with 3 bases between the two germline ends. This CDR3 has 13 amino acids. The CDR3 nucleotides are TGTGCCAGTAGTATAGATTCCACAGATACGCAGTATTTT. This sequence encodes CASSIDSTDTQYF.

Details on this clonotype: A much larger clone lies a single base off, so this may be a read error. The CDR3, as DNA: TGTGCCAGCAGCTTAGAGCCCGACACTGAAGCTTTCTTT. This encodes CASSLEPDTEAFF. The chain uses TRBV11-2 and TRBJ1-1; D ambiguous. Per germline, CDR1 SGHAT and CDR2 FQNNGV. CDR3 length: 13 residues. V shed 0 bases and J shed 3 bases, with 5 bases lying between them.

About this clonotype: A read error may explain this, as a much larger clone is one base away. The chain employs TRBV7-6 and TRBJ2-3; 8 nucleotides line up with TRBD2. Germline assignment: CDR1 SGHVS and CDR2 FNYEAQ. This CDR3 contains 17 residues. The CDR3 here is CAISGPPGGGAGDTQYF. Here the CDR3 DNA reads TGTGCCATCAGCGGCCCCCCGGGGGGGGGCGCAGGGGATACGCAGTATTTT.

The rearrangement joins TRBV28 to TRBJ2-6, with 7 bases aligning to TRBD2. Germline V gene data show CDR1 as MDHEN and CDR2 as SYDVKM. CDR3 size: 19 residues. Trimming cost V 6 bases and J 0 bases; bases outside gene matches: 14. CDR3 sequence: CASSPPVGGKISGANVLTF. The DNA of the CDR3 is TGTGCCAGCAGCCCGCCGGTGGGGGGGAAAATCTCTGGGGCCAACGTCCTGACTTTC.

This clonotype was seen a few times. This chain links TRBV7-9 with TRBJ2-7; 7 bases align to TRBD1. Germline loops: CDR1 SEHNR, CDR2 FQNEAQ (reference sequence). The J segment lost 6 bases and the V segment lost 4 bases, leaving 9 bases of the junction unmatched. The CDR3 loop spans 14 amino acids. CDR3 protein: CASSSDRETGEQYF. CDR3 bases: TGTGCCAGCAGCTCCGACAGGGAAACAGGCGAGCAGTACTTC.

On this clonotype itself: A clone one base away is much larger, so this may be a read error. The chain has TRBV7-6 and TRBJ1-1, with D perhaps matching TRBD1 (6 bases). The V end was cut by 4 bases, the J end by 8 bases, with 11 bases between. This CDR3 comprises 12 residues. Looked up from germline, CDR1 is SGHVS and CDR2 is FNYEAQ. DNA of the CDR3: TGTGCCAGCAGCTCAACGGGACAAGAAGCTTTCTTT. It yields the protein CASSSTGQEAFF.

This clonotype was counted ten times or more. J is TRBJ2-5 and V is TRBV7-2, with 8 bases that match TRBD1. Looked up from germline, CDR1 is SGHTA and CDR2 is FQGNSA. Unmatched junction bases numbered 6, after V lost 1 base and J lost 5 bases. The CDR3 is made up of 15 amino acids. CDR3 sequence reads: CASSLVAGGWETQYF. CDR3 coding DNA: TGTGCCAGCAGCTTAGTGGCAGGGGGCTGGGAGACCCAGTACTTC.

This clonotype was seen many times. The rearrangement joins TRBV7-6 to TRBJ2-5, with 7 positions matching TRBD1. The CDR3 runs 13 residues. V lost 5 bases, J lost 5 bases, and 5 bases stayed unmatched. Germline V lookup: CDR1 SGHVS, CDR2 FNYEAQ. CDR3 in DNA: TGTGCCAGCAGCGCCACAGGGGAGGAGACCCAGTACTTC. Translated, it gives CASSATGEETQYF. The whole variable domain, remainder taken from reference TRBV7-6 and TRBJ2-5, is GAGVSQSPRYKVTKRGQDVALRCDPISGHVSLYWYRQALGQGPEFLTYFNYEAQQDKSGLPNDRFSAERPEGSISTLTIQRTEQRDSAMYRCASSATGEETQYFGPGTRLLVL.

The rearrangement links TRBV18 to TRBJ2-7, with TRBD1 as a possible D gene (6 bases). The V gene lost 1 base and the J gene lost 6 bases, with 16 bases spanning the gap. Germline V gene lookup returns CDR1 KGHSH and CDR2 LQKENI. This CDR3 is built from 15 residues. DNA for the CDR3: TGTGCCAGCTCACCACTGCCCAGGGGCGAAGGCGAGCAGTACTTC. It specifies CASSPLPRGEGEQYF. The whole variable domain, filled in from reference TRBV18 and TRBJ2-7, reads NAGVMQNPRHLVRRRGQEARLRCSPMKGHSHVYWYRQLPEEGLKFMVYLQKENIIDESGMPKERFSAEFPKEGPSILRIQQVVRGDSAAYFCASSPLPRGEGEQYFGPGTRLTVT.

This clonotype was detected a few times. The CDR3 is CASSQEGRGTYEQYF. CDR3 nucleotides: TGCGCCAGCAGCCAAGAAGGCAGGGGAACCTACGAGCAGTACTTC. The J gene is TRBJ2-7, the V gene TRBV4-3, with a tentative D call TRBD1 (6 bases). The V end was cut by 0 bases, the J end by 2 bases, with 11 bases between. The CDR3 is 15 amino acids. In germline, CDR1 is LGHNA, CDR2 YSLEER.

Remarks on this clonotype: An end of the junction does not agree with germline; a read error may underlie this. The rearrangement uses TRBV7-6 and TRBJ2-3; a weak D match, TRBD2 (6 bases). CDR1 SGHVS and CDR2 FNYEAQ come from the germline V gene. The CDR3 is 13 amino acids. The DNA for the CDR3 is TGTGCTAGCAGCAGGGACTTAACAGATACGCAGTATTTT. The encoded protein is CASSRDLTDTQYF.

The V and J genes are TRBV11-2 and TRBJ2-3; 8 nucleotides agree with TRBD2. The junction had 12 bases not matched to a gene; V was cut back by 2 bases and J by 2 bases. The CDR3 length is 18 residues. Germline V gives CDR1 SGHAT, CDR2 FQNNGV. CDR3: CASSLRGWRGVSTDTQYF. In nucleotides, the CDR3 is TGTGCCAGCAGCTTAAGAGGATGGCGGGGGGTTTCCACAGATACGCAGTATTTT.